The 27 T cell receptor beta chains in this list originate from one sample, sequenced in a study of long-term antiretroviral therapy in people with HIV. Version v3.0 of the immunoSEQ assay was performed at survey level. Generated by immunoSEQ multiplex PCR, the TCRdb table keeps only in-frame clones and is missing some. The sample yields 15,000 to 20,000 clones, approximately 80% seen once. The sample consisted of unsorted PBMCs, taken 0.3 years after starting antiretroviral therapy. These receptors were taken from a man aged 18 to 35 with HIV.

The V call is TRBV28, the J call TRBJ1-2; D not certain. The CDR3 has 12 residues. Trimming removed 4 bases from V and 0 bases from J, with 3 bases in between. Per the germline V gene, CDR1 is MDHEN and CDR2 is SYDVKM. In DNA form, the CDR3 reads TGTGCCAGCAGTTCTACTAACTATGGCTACACCTTC. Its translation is CASSSTNYGYTF.

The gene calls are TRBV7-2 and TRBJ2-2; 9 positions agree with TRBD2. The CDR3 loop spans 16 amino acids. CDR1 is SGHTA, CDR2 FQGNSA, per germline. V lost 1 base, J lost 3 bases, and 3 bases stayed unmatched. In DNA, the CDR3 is TGTGCCAGCAGCTTAGACGGACTAGCGTACACCGGGGAGCTGTTTTTT. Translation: CASSLDGLAYTGELFF.

This CDR3 reads CASGLSGGGQETQYF. The DNA for the CDR3 is TGTGCTAGTGGTTTGAGCGGGGGGGGGCAAGAGACCCAGTACTTC. This chain uses TRBV12-5 with TRBJ2-5; 10 nucleotides agree with TRBD2. Losses at the gene ends were 2 bases for V and 2 bases for J; bases not matched to a gene: 2. There are 15 residues in the CDR3. Germline CDR1 LGHNT, CDR2 FRNRAP. The full variable domain, completed using reference TRBV12-5 and TRBJ2-5, is DARVTQTPRHKVTEMGQEVTMRCQPILGHNTVFWYRQTMMQGLELLAYFRNRAPLDDSGMPKDRFSAEMPDATLATLKIQPSEPRDSAVYFCASGLSGGGQETQYFGPGTRLLVL.

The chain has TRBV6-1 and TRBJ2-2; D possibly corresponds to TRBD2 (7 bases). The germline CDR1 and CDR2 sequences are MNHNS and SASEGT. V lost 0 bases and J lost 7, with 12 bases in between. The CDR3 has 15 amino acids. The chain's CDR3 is CASSEAVGGVGELFF. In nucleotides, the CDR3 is TGTGCCAGCAGTGAAGCAGTAGGGGGGGTCGGGGAGCTGTTTTTT.

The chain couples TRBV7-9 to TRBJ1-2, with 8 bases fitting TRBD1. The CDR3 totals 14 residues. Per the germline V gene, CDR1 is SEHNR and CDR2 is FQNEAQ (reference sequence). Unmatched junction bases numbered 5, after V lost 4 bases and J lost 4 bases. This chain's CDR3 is CASSSQGDSYGYTF. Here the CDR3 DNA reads TGTGCCAGCAGCTCACAGGGGGATAGCTATGGCTACACCTTC.

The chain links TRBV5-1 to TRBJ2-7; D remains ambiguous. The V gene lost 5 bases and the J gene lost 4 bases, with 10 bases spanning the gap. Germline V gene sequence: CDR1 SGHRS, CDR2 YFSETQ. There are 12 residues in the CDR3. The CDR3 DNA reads TGCGCCAGCAGGTTGACCCCTTACGAGCAGTACTTC. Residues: CASRLTPYEQYF.

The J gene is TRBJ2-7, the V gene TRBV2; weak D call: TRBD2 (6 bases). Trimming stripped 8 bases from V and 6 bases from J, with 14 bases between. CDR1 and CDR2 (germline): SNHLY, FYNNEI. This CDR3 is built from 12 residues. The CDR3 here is CASLANSGEQYF. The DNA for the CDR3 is TGTGCCAGCCTAGCGAATTCGGGCGAGCAGTACTTC.

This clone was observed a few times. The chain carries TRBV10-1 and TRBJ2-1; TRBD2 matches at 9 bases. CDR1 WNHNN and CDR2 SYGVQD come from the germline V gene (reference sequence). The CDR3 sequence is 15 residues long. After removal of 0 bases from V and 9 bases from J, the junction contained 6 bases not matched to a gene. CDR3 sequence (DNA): TGCGCCAGCAGTGAGTCAGTAGCGGGGGCGACTGAGCAGTTCTTC. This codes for CASSESVAGATEQFF.

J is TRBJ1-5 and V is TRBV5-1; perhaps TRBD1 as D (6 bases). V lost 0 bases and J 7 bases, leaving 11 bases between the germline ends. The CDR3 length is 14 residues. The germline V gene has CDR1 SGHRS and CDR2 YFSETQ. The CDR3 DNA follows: TGCGCCAGCAGCTTGGAGGGGGGAAGCCAGCCCCAGCATTTT. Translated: CASSLEGGSQPQHF.

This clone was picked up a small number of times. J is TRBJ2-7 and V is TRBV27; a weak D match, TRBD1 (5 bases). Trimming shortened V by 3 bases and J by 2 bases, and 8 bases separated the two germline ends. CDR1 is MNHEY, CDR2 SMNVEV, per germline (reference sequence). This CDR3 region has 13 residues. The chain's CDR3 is CASSLGQTYEQYF. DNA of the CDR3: TGTGCCAGCAGTTTGGGGCAGACCTACGAGCAGTACTTC.

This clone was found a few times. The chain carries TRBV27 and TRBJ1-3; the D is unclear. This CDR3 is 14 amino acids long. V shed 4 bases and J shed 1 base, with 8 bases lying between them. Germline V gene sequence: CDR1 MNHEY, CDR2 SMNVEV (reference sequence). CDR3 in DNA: TGTGCCAGCAGTTCTGAGACATCTGGAAACACCATATATTTT. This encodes CASSSETSGNTIYF.

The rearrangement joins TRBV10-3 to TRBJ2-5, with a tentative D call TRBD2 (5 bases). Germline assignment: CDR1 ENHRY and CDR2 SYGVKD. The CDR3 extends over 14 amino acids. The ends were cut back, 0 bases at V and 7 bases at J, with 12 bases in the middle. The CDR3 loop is CAISESGGAATQYF. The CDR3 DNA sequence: TGTGCCATCAGTGAGTCTGGAGGTGCGGCGACCCAGTACTTC.

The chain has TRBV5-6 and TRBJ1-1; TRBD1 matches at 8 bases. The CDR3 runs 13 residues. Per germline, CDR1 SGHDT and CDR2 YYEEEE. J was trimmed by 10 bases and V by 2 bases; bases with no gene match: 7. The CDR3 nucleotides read TGTGCCAGCAGCTTCGGACAGGGCTGGGGAGCTTTCTTT. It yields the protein CASSFGQGWGAFF.

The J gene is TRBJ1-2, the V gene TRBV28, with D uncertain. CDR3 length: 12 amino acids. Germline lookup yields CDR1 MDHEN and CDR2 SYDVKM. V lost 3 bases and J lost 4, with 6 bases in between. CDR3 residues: CASSLGGYGYTF. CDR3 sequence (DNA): TGTGCCAGCAGTTTGGGTGGCTATGGCTACACCTTC.

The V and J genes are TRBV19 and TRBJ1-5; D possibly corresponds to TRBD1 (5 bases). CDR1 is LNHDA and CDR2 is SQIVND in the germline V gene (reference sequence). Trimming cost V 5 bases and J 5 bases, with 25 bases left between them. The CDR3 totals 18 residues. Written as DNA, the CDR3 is TGTGCCAGTAGTTCGGCGAGAACCGATCCGGGACTCCATCAGCCCCAGCATTTT. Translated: CASSSARTDPGLHQPQHF. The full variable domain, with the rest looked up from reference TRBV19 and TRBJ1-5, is DGGITQSPKYLFRKEGQNVTLSCEQNLNHDAMYWYRQDPGQGLRLIYYSQIVNDFQKGDIAEGYSVSREKKESFPLTVTSAQKNPTAFYLCASSSARTDPGLHQPQHFGDGTRLSIL.

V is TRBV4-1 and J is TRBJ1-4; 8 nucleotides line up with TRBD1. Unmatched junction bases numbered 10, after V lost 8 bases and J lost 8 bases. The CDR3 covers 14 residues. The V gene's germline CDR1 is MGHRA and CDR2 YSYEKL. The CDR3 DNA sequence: TGCGCCAGCCTAGAGACAGGGGTCCGCGAAAAACTGTTTTTT. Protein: CASLETGVREKLFF.

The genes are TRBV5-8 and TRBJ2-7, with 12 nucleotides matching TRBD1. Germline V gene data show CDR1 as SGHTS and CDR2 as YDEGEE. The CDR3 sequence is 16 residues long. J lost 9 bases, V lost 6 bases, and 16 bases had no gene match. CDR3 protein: CASTLRGGTGGSRQYV. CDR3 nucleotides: TGTGCCAGCACCCTACGGGGCGGGACAGGGGGCAGTCGGCAGTACGTC.

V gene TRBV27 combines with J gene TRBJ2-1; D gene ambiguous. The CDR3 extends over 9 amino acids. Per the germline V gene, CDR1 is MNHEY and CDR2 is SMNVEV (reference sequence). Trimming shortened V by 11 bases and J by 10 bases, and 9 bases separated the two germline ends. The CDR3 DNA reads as TGTGCCGTGGGCCCGGAGCAGTTCTTC. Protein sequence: CAVGPEQFF.

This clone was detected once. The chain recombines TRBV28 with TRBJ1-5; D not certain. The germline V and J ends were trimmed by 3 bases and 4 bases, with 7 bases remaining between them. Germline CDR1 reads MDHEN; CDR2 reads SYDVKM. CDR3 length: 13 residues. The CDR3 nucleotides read TGTGCCAGCAGTTTCAGGTTTAATCAGCCCCAGCATTTT. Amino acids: CASSFRFNQPQHF.

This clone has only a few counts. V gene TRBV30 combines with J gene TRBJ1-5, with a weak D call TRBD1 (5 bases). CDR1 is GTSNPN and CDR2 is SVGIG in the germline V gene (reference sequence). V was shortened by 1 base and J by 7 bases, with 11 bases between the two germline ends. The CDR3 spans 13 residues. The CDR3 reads CAWSERGGQPQHF. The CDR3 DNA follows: TGTGCCTGGAGTGAGAGGGGCGGGCAGCCCCAGCATTTT.

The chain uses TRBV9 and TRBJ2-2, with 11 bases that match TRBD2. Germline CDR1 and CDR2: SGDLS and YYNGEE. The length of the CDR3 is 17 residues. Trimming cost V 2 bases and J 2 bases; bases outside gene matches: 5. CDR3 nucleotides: TGTGCCAGCAGCGTTCCTAGCGGGGGGATCAACACCGGGGAGCTGTTTTTT. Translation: CASSVPSGGINTGELFF.

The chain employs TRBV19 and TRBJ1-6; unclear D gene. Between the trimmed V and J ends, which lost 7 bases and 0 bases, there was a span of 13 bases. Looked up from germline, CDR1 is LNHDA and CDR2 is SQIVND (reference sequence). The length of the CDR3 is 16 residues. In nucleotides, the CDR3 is TGTGCCAGTACCACCACTGCGAGCTCCTATAATTCACCCCTCCACTTT. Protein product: CASTTTASSYNSPLHF.

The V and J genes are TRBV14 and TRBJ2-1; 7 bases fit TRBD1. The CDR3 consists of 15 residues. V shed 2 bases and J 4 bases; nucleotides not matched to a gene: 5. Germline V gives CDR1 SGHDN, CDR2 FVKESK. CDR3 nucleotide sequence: TGTGCCAGCAGCCAACCCCGGGACAGTTACAATGAGCAGTTCTTC. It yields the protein CASSQPRDSYNEQFF.

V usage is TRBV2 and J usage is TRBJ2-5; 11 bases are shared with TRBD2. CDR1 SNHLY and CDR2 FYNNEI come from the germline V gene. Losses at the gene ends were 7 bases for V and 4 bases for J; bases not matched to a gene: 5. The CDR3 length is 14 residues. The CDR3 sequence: CASTDSGGVETQYF. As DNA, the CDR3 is TGTGCCAGCACAGATAGCGGGGGGGTAGAGACCCAGTACTTC. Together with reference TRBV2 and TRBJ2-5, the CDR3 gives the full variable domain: EPEVTQTPSHQVTQMGQEVILRCVPISNHLYFYWYRQILGQKVEFLVSFYNNEISEKSEIFDDQFSVERPDGSNFTLKIRSTKLEDSAMYFCASTDSGGVETQYFGPGTRLLVL.

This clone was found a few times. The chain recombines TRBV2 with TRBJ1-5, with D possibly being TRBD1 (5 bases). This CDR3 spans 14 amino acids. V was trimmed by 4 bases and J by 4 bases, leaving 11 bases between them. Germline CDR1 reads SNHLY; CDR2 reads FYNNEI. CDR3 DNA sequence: TGTGCCAGCAGTGTTAGGGGCTGGAATCAGCCCCAGCATTTT. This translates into CASSVRGWNQPQHF.

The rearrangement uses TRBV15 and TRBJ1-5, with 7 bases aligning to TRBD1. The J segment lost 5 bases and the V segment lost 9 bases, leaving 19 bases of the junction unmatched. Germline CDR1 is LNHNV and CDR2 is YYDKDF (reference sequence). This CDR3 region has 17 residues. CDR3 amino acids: CATQTSTGRLGDQPQHF. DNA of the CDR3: TGTGCCACTCAAACCTCGACAGGGCGGTTGGGTGATCAGCCCCAGCATTTT.

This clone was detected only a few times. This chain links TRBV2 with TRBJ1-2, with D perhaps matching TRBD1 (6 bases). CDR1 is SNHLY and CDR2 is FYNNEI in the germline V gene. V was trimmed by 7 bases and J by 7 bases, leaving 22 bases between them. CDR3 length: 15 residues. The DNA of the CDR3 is TGTGCCAGCACCAAGGGGTTAGGGGGATTCGTTGGCTACACCTTC. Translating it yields CASTKGLGGFVGYTF.